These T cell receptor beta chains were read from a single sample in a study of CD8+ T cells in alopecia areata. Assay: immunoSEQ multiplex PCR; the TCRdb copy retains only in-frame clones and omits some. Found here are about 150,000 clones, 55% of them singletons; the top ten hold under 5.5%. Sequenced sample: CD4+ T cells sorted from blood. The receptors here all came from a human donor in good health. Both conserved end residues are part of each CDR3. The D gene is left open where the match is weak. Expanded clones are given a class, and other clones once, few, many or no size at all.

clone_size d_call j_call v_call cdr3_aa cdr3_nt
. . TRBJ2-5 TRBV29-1 CSASREQETQYF TGCAGCGCCAGTCGGGAACAAGAGACCCAGTACTTC
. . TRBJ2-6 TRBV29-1 CSVAGTGANVLTF TGCAGCGTTGCGGGGACTGGGGCCAACGTCCTGACTTTC
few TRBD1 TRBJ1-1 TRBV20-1 CSAALQGRVYF TGCAGTGCCGCCCTACAGGGGAGGGTTTATTTT
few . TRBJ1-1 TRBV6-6 CASQQGLEAFF TGTGCCAGTCAACAGGGACTTGAAGCTTTCTTT
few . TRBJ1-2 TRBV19 CASRRDKNYGYTF TGTGCCAGTAGGAGAGACAAGAACTATGGCTACACCTTC
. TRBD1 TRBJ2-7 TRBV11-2 CASSPQGARYEQYF TGTGCCAGCAGCCCCCAGGGGGCCCGCTACGAGCAGTACTTC
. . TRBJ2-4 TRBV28 CASSFSRREDIQYF TGTGCCAGCAGCTTTAGCCGTAGAGAGGACATTCAGTACTTC
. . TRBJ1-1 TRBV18 CASSPPQGPNTEAFF TGTGCCAGCTCACCACCGCAGGGGCCGAACACTGAAGCTTTCTTT
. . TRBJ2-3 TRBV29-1 CSVDLYGSSGDTQYF TGCAGCGTTGATCTATACGGCTCCTCGGGAGATACGCAGTATTTT
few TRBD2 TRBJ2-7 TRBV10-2 CASRDGSGRMNEQYF TGCGCCAGCAGGGATGGGAGCGGGAGGATGAACGAGCAGTACTTC
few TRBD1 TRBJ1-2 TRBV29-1 CSVESGTGGYGYTF TGCAGCGTTGAGTCCGGGACAGGGGGTTATGGCTACACCTTC
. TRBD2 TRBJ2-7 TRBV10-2 CASSGTSNASILRAYEQYF TGCGCCAGCAGTGGGACTAGCAATGCGTCCATCCTTCGGGCCTACGAGCAGTACTTC
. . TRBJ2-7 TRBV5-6 CASSLRDTTYEQYF TGTGCCAGCAGCCTCCGGGACACAACCTACGAGCAGTACTTC
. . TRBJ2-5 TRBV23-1 CASSGSETQYF TGCGCCAGCAGTGGGTCGGAGACCCAGTACTTC
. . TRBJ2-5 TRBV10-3 CAISDGEETQYF TGTGCCATCAGTGACGGGGAAGAGACCCAGTACTTC
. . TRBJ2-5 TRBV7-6 CASSREGAALETQYF TGTGCCAGCAGCCGGGAGGGGGCTGCACTGGAGACCCAGTACTTC
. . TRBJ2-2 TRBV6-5 CASSYIPRTNTGELFF TGTGCCAGCAGTTATATCCCCCGGACGAACACCGGGGAGCTGTTTTTT
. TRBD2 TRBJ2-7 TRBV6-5 CASRETSGRGYEQYF TGTGCCAGCAGGGAAACTAGCGGGAGGGGCTACGAGCAGTACTTC
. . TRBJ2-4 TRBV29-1 CSVAQMRGRGIQYF TGCAGCGTCGCCCAGATGAGGGGTCGGGGCATTCAGTACTTC
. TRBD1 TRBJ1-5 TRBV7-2 CASRRTGSLSNQPQHF TGTGCCAGCAGAAGGACAGGGTCTTTGAGCAATCAGCCCCAGCATTTT
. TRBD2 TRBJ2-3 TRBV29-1 CSVSVAGGLDTQYF TGCAGCGTTTCCGTGGCGGGAGGGCTAGATACGCAGTATTTT
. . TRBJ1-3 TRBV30 CAWTPWGSGNTIYF TGTGCCTGGACACCCTGGGGGTCCGGAAACACCATATATTTT
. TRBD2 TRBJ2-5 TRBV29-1 CSGRTSGGETQYF TGCAGCGGGCGGACTAGCGGGGGGGAGACCCAGTACTTC
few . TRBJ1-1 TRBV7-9 CASSYGGSTEAFF TGTGCCAGCAGCTACGGGGGGAGCACTGAAGCTTTCTTT
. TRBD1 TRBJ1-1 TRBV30 CASSAGGARAAFF TGTGCCAGTAGCGCAGGGGGGGCCCGAGCAGCTTTCTTT
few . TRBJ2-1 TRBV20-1 CSASSTREQFF TGCAGTGCCTCGTCGACTAGAGAGCAGTTCTTC
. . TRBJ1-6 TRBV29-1 CSVTEGRENSPLHF TGCAGCGTCACAGAGGGCAGGGAGAATTCACCCCTCCACTTT
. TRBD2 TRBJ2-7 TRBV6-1 CASTPLAGASYEQYF TGTGCCAGCACCCCTTTAGCGGGAGCTTCCTACGAGCAGTACTTC
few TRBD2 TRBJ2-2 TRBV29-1 CSVGWLAGGPGTGELFF TGCAGCGTTGGTTGGCTAGCGGGAGGGCCAGGCACCGGGGAGCTGTTTTTT
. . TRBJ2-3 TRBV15 CATSRDGTMYHTQYF TGTGCCACCAGCAGAGATGGGACAATGTATCATACGCAGTATTTT
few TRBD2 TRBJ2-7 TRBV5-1 CASKWGTSGLSYEQYF TGCGCCAGCAAATGGGGGACTAGCGGGCTCTCCTACGAGCAGTACTTC
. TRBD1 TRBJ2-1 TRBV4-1 CASSQPGTEFNEQFF TGCGCCAGCAGCCAACCCGGGACAGAATTCAATGAGCAGTTCTTC
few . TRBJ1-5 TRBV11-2 CASSPDVFNQPQHF TGTGCCAGCAGCCCCGACGTGTTCAATCAGCCCCAGCATTTT
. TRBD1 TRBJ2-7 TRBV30 CAWSASQGAYEQYF TGTGCCTGGAGTGCTTCACAGGGGGCCTACGAGCAGTACTTC
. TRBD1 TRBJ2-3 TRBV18 CASSPGQGTDTQYF TGTGCCAGCTCACCGGGACAGGGGACAGATACGCAGTATTTT
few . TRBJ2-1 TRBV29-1 CSVRPGRVTNEQFF TGCAGCGTGAGGCCAGGGCGGGTGACCAATGAGCAGTTCTTC
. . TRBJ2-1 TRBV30 CAWSGTSRGNEQFF TGCGCCTGGAGTGGCACTAGCAGGGGCAATGAGCAGTTCTTC
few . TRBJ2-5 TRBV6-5 CASSPSRETQYF TGTGCCAGCAGTCCTTCGCGGGAGACCCAGTACTTC
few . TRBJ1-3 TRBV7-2 CASRFLDTIYF TGTGCCAGCAGGTTCCTAGACACCATATATTTT
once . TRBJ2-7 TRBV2 CATSRPYEQYF TGTGCCACCTCCCGGCCCTACGAGCAGTACTTC
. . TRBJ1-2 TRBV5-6 CASSLGKAGYTF TGTGCCAGCAGCTTGGGGAAAGCGGGCTACACCTTC
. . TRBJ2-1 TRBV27 CASSRLASNEQFF TGTGCCAGCAGTCGCCTAGCGTCAAATGAGCAGTTCTTC
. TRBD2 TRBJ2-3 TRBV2 CASSEALTSGRLLNF TGTGCCAGCAGTGAAGCGCTAACTAGCGGGAGGTTATTGAATTTT
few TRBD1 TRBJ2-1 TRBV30 CAWSKAGTAYNEQFF TGTGCCTGGAGTAAAGCCGGGACAGCGTACAATGAGCAGTTCTTC
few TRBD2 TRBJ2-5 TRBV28 CASSSPFGGEETQYF TGTGCCAGCAGTTCCCCCTTTGGGGGGGAAGAGACCCAGTACTTC
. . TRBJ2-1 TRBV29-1 CSVLDRPGDEQFF TGCAGCGTTCTCGACCGCCCCGGGGATGAGCAGTTCTTC
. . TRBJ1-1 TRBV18 CASSQRDISLTEAFF TGTGCCAGCTCCCAGAGGGACATCTCTCTGACTGAAGCTTTCTTT
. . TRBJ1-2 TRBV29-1 CSTLEGSRYNGYTF TGCAGCACATTAGAAGGGTCCCGGTACAATGGCTACACCTTC